These T cell receptor beta chains were read from a single sample in a study of blood T cells in healthy people across ages. A single record per CDR3 protein comes from TCRdb applying MiXCR to the 5' RACE reads. Here the sample spans 550,000 to 750,000 distinct CDR3 sequences, under 25% being singletons. Sequenced material: blood. These receptors all stem from a man aged 70 or older in good health. The CDR3 runs from the conserved cysteine through the conserved F or W. Each record gives: clone size, V gene, J gene, D gene, CDR3 protein, CDR3 DNA. A D gene is named only where the DNA matches it firmly. Where a row states a size, it is once, few, many or the class of an expanded clone; other rows omit it.

>NA|TRBV5-5|TRBJ2-5|NA
CASSSIPSSGETQYF
TGTGCCAGCAGCTCAATTCCCTCCAGCGGCGAGACCCAGTACTTC
>few|TRBV5-6|TRBJ2-4|TRBD1
CASSFAGTGSKNIQYF
TGTGCCAGCAGCTTCGCCGGGACAGGTTCCAAAAACATTCAGTACTTC
>NA|TRBV29-1|TRBJ1-1|TRBD1
CSVAGGTGPNTEAFF
TGCAGCGTTGCTGGGGGGACAGGGCCGAACACTGAAGCTTTCTTT
>NA|TRBV5-1|TRBJ2-1|NA
CASSLPRREGSYSEQFF
TGCGCCAGCAGCTTGCCACGGCGGGAAGGCTCCTACAGTGAGCAGTTCTTC
>NA|TRBV6-5|TRBJ2-5|TRBD2
CASSYLAGGLETQYF
TGTGCCAGCAGTTACCTAGCGGGAGGACTGGAGACCCAGTACTTC
>NA|TRBV20-1|TRBJ2-4|TRBD2
CSARDQRLAGGYIQYF
TGCAGTGCTAGAGATCAAAGGCTAGCGGGAGGTTACATTCAGTACTTC
>NA|TRBV9|TRBJ2-1|NA
CASSARPEAYNEQFF
TGTGCCAGCAGCGCCCGGCCGGAGGCCTACAATGAGCAGTTCTTC
>NA|TRBV12-3/TRBV12-4|TRBJ2-4|NA
CASSLTGAGQNIQYF
TGTGCCAGCAGTTTAACCGGTGCGGGCCAAAACATTCAGTACTTC
>NA|TRBV11-2|TRBJ2-5|TRBD1
CASSTDRGRLETQYF
TGTGCCAGCAGCACAGACAGGGGGCGATTGGAGACCCAGTACTTC
>NA|TRBV4-2|TRBJ2-1|NA
CASSQDYSYNEQFF
TGTGCCAGCAGCCAAGATTACTCCTACAATGAGCAGTTCTTC
>NA|TRBV5-1|TRBJ1-5|NA
CASSLEGRGQPQHF
TGCGCCAGCAGCTTGGAAGGGCGCGGGCAGCCCCAGCATTTT
>NA|TRBV6-1|TRBJ1-4|TRBD1
CASRSSGTGGRENEKLFF
TGTGCCAGCAGATCCAGCGGGACAGGGGGCCGCGAAAATGAAAAACTGTTTTTT
>few|TRBV4-3|TRBJ1-2|TRBD1
CASSQDRGVGDYGYTF
TGCGCCAGCAGCCAGGACAGGGGAGTCGGGGACTATGGCTACACCTTC
>many|TRBV5-6|TRBJ2-1|NA
CASSLAFGSLNEQFF
TGTGCCAGCAGCTTGGCCTTTGGGTCGCTCAATGAGCAGTTCTTC
>NA|TRBV20-1|TRBJ2-3|TRBD2
CSAMGLAEIDTQYF
TGCAGTGCTATGGGACTAGCGGAGATAGATACGCAGTATTTT
>NA|TRBV12-3/TRBV12-4|TRBJ2-1|TRBD2
CASSLRLARNNEQFF
TGTGCCAGCAGTTTAAGACTAGCGAGGAACAATGAGCAGTTCTTC
>many|TRBV3-1|TRBJ2-5|TRBD1
CASSQDPGGRETQYF
TGTGCCAGCAGCCAAGATCCAGGGGGCAGAGAGACCCAGTACTTC